This is a list of T cell receptor beta chains from one sample in a study of blood T cells in healthy people across ages. MiXCR, applied by TCRdb to the 5' RACE reads, yields one record per CDR3 protein. The sample yields some 1.7 million distinct CDR3 sequences, about 30% seen once. The material sequenced was blood. The receptors here all came from a woman in her twenties or thirties in good health. Both conserved end residues are part of each CDR3. D genes are given only for firm matches. Clone size is shown for a subset of rows, as once, few, many or a class of expanded clone.

j_call d_call clone_size v_call cdr3_nt cdr3_aa
TRBJ1-1 TRBD1 few TRBV7-2 TGTGCCAGCAGCTTAACAGGGGGCGCTGCCCTTCGGGCTTTCTTT CASSLTGGAALRAFF
TRBJ2-7 - few TRBV29-1 TGCAGCATTGACCGGGGTGGTAACTCCTACGAGCAGTACTTC CSIDRGGNSYEQYF
TRBJ2-3 - many TRBV12-3/TRBV12-4 TGTGCCAGCAGTACCCTGGGGGATACGCAGTATTTT CASSTLGDTQYF
TRBJ1-2 TRBD1 - TRBV28 TGTGCCAGCAGTTCCCAGGGGGTAACCCCCGTCTATGGCTACACCTTC CASSSQGVTPVYGYTF
TRBJ2-3 - few TRBV20-1 TGCAGTGCTAGAGATCTGGGCAGGGCCCAACGAGATACGCAGTATTTT CSARDLGRAQRDTQYF
TRBJ2-7 - many TRBV6-5 TGTGCCAGCCACCGGGGTTACGAGCAGTACTTC CASHRGYEQYF
TRBJ2-2 - few TRBV24-1 TGTGCCACCAGTGATCCGAGAGTCCCTTTGAACACCGGGGAGCTGTTTTTT CATSDPRVPLNTGELFF
TRBJ2-3 - - TRBV6-5 TGTGCCAGCAGTTACACGGACACAGATACGCAGTATTTT CASSYTDTDTQYF
TRBJ2-6 - many TRBV18 TGTGCCAGCTCACAATCGGCCTCTGGGGCCAACGTCCTGACTTTC CASSQSASGANVLTF
TRBJ2-6 - - TRBV7-9 TGTGCCAGCAGCTCCCCCAACCCTGGGGCCAACGTCCTGACTTTC CASSSPNPGANVLTF
TRBJ1-2 - once TRBV20-1 TGCAGTGCTAGAATGACAGAGAGGAACTATGGCTACACCTTC CSARMTERNYGYTF
TRBJ2-1 - - TRBV4-2 TGTGCCAGCAGCCAGGGGACGACTAGACCCCACAATGAGCAGTTCTTC CASSQGTTRPHNEQFF
TRBJ2-1 - - TRBV25-1 TGTGCCAGCACCTGGGTTAATGAGCAGTTCTTC CASTWVNEQFF
TRBJ2-1 - - TRBV7-3 TGTGCCAGCAGCTTAAGGGGAGGTTTTGAGGATGAGCAGTTCTTC CASSLRGGFEDEQFF
TRBJ2-5 - many TRBV12-3/TRBV12-4 TGTGCCAGCACCTTACGGACCCAAGAGACCCAGTACTTC CASTLRTQETQYF
TRBJ2-2 - - TRBV12-3/TRBV12-4 TGTGCCAGCAGCTATAGGACCGGGGGAACCGGGGAGTTGTTTTTT CASSYRTGGTGELFF
TRBJ1-1 - few TRBV12-5 TGTGCTAGTGGGATCGGACAGACGAACACTAAAGCTTTCTTT CASGIGQTNTKAFF